This T cell receptor beta chain was sequenced for a study of blood T cell repertoires in COVID-19. Looking at the study overall: The study drew acute and convalescent COVID-19 samples from the United States, Italy and Spain. PBMCs, B-cell-depleted T cells, or T cells were the source of the cDNA or gDNA that made up the material.

In the authors' methods: Nucleated cell counts were estimated from reference gene primer amplification. The repertoire was sequenced with immunoSEQ multiplex PCR; TCRdb's copy has only in-frame clones and lacks some. The V and J calls and the clone size are those of that table, but D and trimming were determined from the DNA. Of some 65,000 clones detected, approximately 83% appear once; the ten largest clones hold around 3%. This receptor was obtained from a man aged 80 or over with acute or convalescent COVID-19. Specimen: peripheral blood.

CDR3 amino acids: CASSLGQNPAHGYTF. Here the CDR3 DNA reads TGTGCCAGCAGCTTAGGGCAAAATCCCGCCCATGGCTACACCTTC. The chain combines TRBV7-9 with TRBJ1-2; D is uncertain. The germline V gene has CDR1 SEHNR and CDR2 FQNEAQ (reference sequence). Trimming shortened V by 1 base and J by 6 bases, and 15 bases separated the two germline ends. The CDR3 spans 15 residues.